A single sample is the source of the 20 T cell receptor beta chains below, sequenced in a study of Ad26.COV2.S vaccination and SARS-CoV-2 variants. Noted treatment: some 20 received Ad26.COV2.S at low or high dose, single or two shots; roughly five received placebo; per-sample allocation not given. The samples date from day 63 after the first vaccine or placebo injection. Repertoires were generated with immunoSEQ multiplex PCR, while TCRdb's copy carries only in-frame clones and drops some. The sample yields about 240,000 clones, more than 75% seen once. Specimen: peripheral blood, collected in a trial of Ad26.COV2.S vaccine versus placebo. The receptors originated from a person aged 18 to 65 who received the Ad26.COV2.S COVID-19 vaccine or a placebo.

V usage is TRBV4-2 and J usage is TRBJ2-6; D is ambiguous. Germline V gene lookup returns CDR1 LGHNA and CDR2 YNFKEQ. V dropped 4 bases and J dropped 2 bases, with 6 bases sitting between them. The CDR3 spans 14 residues. CDR3 loop: CASSLETGANVLTF. The DNA for the CDR3 is TGTGCCAGCAGCCTAGAGACTGGGGCCAACGTCCTGACTTTC.

In its sample, this clone was seen a few times. V usage is TRBV6-2 or TRBV6-3 and J usage is TRBJ2-1, with 9 bases matching TRBD2. Germline V gene sequence: CDR1 MNHEY, CDR2 SVGEGT. V trimming: 6 bases; J trimming: 7 bases; junction bases outside the gene matches: 10. CDR3 length: 15 amino acids. CDR3 nucleotide sequence: TGTGCCAGCAGCAAGCGGGGGGCCCAGGGGAATGAGCAGTTCTTC. Protein sequence: CASSKRGAQGNEQFF.

The rearrangement uses TRBV28 and TRBJ2-7, with 9 nucleotides matching TRBD2. From germline, CDR1 is MDHEN and CDR2 SYDVKM. The CDR3 is 14 amino acids. J lost 7 bases, V lost 3 bases, and 7 bases had no gene match. The CDR3, as DNA: TGTGCCAGCAGTTTCAAGCGGGAGGCTCGGGAGCAGTACTTC. Protein product: CASSFKREAREQYF.

In this sample, this clone turned up once. This rearrangement joins TRBV15 to TRBJ2-4; 8 bases agree with TRBD2. V lost 0 bases, J lost 6 bases, and 1 base stayed unmatched. Germline CDR1 reads LNHNV; CDR2 reads YYDKDF (reference sequence). The CDR3 has 14 amino acids. Written as DNA, the CDR3 is TGTGCCACCAGCAGAGAGGCGGGAGGAAACATTCAGTACTTC. This translates into CATSREAGGNIQYF.

The CDR3 is CASSQNIATNEKLFF. The CDR3 DNA follows: TGTGCCAGCAGCCAAAACATCGCAACTAATGAAAAACTGTTTTTT. The chain carries TRBV14 and TRBJ1-4; D ambiguous. The ends were cut back, 2 bases at V and 0 bases at J, with 7 bases in the middle. The CDR3 contains 15 residues. Germline loops: CDR1 SGHDN, CDR2 FVKESK. Based on the CDR3 plus reference TRBV14 and TRBJ1-4, the full variable domain is EAGVTQFPSHSVIEKGQTVTLRCDPISGHDNLYWYRRVMGKEIKFLLHFVKESKQDESGMPNNRFLAERTGGTYSTLKVQPAELEDSGVYFCASSQNIATNEKLFFGSGTQLSVL.

The chain joins TRBV5-1 to TRBJ1-2; D ambiguous. Trimming took off 1 base at V and 2 bases at J, with 12 bases between the two ends. CDR1 and CDR2 (germline): SGHRS, YFSETQ. The CDR3 has 15 residues. The CDR3 sequence is CASSLFPTENYGYTF. DNA for the CDR3: TGCGCCAGCAGCTTGTTTCCGACTGAGAACTATGGCTACACCTTC.

In its sample, this clone was seen a few times. The V call is TRBV28, the J call TRBJ2-1; D is undetermined. CDR1 and CDR2 from the germline V gene are MDHEN and SYDVKM. Trimming pared 1 base from V and 5 bases from J, leaving 6 bases between. This CDR3 comprises 13 residues. The chain's CDR3 is CASSLFLNNEQFF. The CDR3 DNA reads as TGTGCCAGCAGTTTATTCTTAAACAATGAGCAGTTCTTC.

This chain joins TRBV27 and TRBJ2-1; D is possibly TRBD2 (5 bases). Trimming cost V 6 bases and J 7 bases, with 19 bases left between them. Germline loops: CDR1 MNHEY, CDR2 SMNVEV (reference sequence). The CDR3 consists of 15 residues. The CDR3 coding sequence is TGTGCCAGCAGCCCCGGGTCGAGCGGTCGGAATGAGCAGTTCTTC. It encodes CASSPGSSGRNEQFF.

In DNA form, the CDR3 reads TGTGCCAGCAGCTATTCTGTCGGTATCGGGACTGAAGCTTTCTTT. It yields the protein CASSYSVGIGTEAFF. The chain recombines TRBV7-9 with TRBJ1-1; unclear D gene. Trimming took 4 bases from V and 5 from J, leaving 17 bases between them. Per germline, CDR1 SEHNR and CDR2 FQNEAQ (reference sequence). CDR3 size: 15 residues.

Concerning this clone itself: One end of the junction varies from germline; a read error may be responsible. The sample carries other DNA sequences with the same CDR3. This chain joins TRBV7-9 and TRBJ2-5; possibly TRBD1 for D (5 bases). The CDR3 is made up of 14 amino acids. CDR1 is SEHNR, CDR2 FQNEAQ, per germline (reference sequence). CDR3 loop: CASSSQVYQETQYF. CDR3 bases: TGTGCCAGCAGCTCACAGGTGTACCAAGAGACTCAGTACTTC.

V is TRBV7-9 and J is TRBJ2-1; D gene unclear. There are 14 residues in the CDR3. Germline lookup yields CDR1 SEHNR and CDR2 FQNEAQ (reference sequence). V lost 3 bases and J 4 bases, leaving 10 bases between the germline ends. CDR3 nucleotide sequence: TGTGCCAGCAGCTTCAGGACGCTATACAATGAGCAGTTCTTC. It specifies CASSFRTLYNEQFF.

The chain has TRBV29-1 and TRBJ1-5; 9 bases are shared with TRBD1. This CDR3 is built from 13 residues. The germline CDR1 and CDR2 sequences are SQVTM and ANQGSEA. V lost 8 bases, J lost 2 bases, and 4 bases stayed unmatched. This CDR3 is CSPWTGGNQPQHF. The DNA of the CDR3 is TGCAGCCCCTGGACAGGGGGCAATCAGCCCCAGCATTTT.

This clone was seen only a few times. Mismatch with germline at one junction end may stem from a read error. J is TRBJ1-2 and V is TRBV7-7, with D uncertain. Germline lookup yields CDR1 SSHAT and CDR2 FNYEAQ (reference sequence). The CDR3 length is 14 residues. CDR3 region: CASSFKGRNYGYTF. The CDR3 coding sequence is TGTGCTAGCAGCTTCAAGGGTAGGAACTATGGCTACACCTTC.

The chain has TRBV6-5 and TRBJ1-4; D might be TRBD1 (5 bases). Trimming left V 6 bases short and J 5 bases short, with 13 bases between. Germline V gives CDR1 MNHEY, CDR2 SVGAGI. The CDR3 contains 14 residues. In nucleotides, the CDR3 is TGTGCCAGCAGGACCGGGACTAGGAATGAAAAACTGTTTTTT. Its protein is CASRTGTRNEKLFF.

The chain carries TRBV5-4 and TRBJ1-2, with D unresolved. Per the germline V gene, CDR1 is SGHNT and CDR2 is YYREEE (reference sequence). The CDR3 has 13 amino acids. Trimming removed 3 bases at V and 0 bases at J, with 6 bases between. The CDR3 here is CASSYSPNYGYTF. CDR3 bases: TGTGCCAGCAGCTACAGTCCTAACTATGGCTACACCTTC.

This clone was counted once. V usage is TRBV19 and J usage is TRBJ2-6, with a tentative D call TRBD2 (6 bases). The V gene lost 5 bases and the J gene lost 0 bases, with 11 bases spanning the gap. The CDR3 contains 16 residues. CDR1 LNHDA and CDR2 SQIVND come from the germline V gene (reference sequence). The CDR3 spells CASSSGTRSGANVLTF. DNA of the CDR3: TGTGCCAGTAGTTCCGGGACTCGCTCTGGGGCCAACGTCCTGACTTTC.

The chain uses TRBV18 and TRBJ2-3; D gene ambiguous. Trimming shortened V by 1 base and J by 4 bases, and 6 bases separated the two germline ends. Germline values: CDR1 KGHSH, CDR2 LQKENI. CDR3 size: 13 residues. The CDR3 bases are TGTGCCAGCTCACCACTGATGGCAGATACGCAGTATTTT. It yields the protein CASSPLMADTQYF.

This clone was observed a few times. The gene calls are TRBV5-5 and TRBJ1-5; TRBD1 agrees at 7 bases. This CDR3 contains 14 residues. Germline loops: CDR1 SGHKS, CDR2 YYEKEE (reference sequence). V lost 4 bases and J lost 5; bases outside the gene matches: 6. In DNA, the CDR3 is TGTGCCAGCAGCACCCGACAGGGAGATCAGCCCCAGCATTTT. This translates into CASSTRQGDQPQHF. Looking up the rest from reference TRBV5-5 and TRBJ1-5 gives the full variable domain: DAGVTQSPTHLIKTRGQQVTLRCSPISGHKSVSWYQQVLGQGPQFIFQYYEKEERGRGNFPDRFSARQFPNYSSELNVNALLLGDSALYLCASSTRQGDQPQHFGDGTRLSIL.

CDR3 region: CSVEEDPPTHGELFF. The CDR3 nucleotides are TGCAGCGTTGAAGAGGACCCCCCGACCCACGGGGAGCTGTTTTTT. The gene calls are TRBV29-1 and TRBJ2-2; no reliable D call. The germline V and J ends were trimmed by 0 bases and 7 bases, with 15 bases remaining between them. This CDR3 has 15 residues. Germline V gene data show CDR1 as SQVTM and CDR2 as ANQGSEA.

V usage is TRBV5-1 and J usage is TRBJ2-1; D perhaps matches TRBD1 (6 bases). The germline V gene has CDR1 SGHRS and CDR2 YFSETQ. There are 16 residues in the CDR3. V lost 0 bases to trimming and J lost 5 bases, with 15 bases between them. DNA for the CDR3: TGCGCCAGCAGCTTGGTTGGGTCAGGGGTTAACAATGAGCAGTTCTTC. Translated: CASSLVGSGVNNEQFF.